This T cell receptor beta chain derives from a study of blood T cell repertoires in COVID-19. Study as a whole: From the United States, Italy and Spain came samples of acute and convalescent COVID-19. From T cells, B-cell-depleted T cells, or PBMCs came the material, which was cDNA or gDNA.

The V gene's germline CDR1 is DFQATT and CDR2 SNEGSKA (reference sequence). V dropped 5 bases and J dropped 4 bases, with 8 bases sitting between them. There are 11 residues in the CDR3. This clone occurred once. How the authors handled the data: Estimation of nucleated cell counts was performed using reference gene primer amplification. Clones were sequenced by immunoSEQ multiplex PCR, and TCRdb holds only the in-frame ones, with some missing. The DNA was the basis for D and trimming; V, J and clone size are from that table. The sample yields 200,000 to 300,000 clones, just under 85% seen once. The sequencing sample was made of peripheral blood. This chain uses TRBV20-1 with TRBJ1-2, with D perhaps TRBD1 (6 bases). This clonotype was obtained from a woman between 55 and 75 years old with active or convalescent COVID-19. CDR3 loop: CSAWTAYGYTF. In DNA form, the CDR3 reads TGCAGTGCTTGGACAGCCTATGGCTACACCTTC.